Described below is a single TCR beta chain sequence and its context. The time point: blood 4 weeks post-SBRT, at nephrectomy. Treatment described: 15 Gy SBRT to primary tumor, nephrectomy 4 weeks later. With 6 bases removed from V and 3 bases from J, the gap between germline ends came to 15 bases. The germline V gene encodes CDR1 MNHEY and CDR2 SVGAGI. The CDR3 is 15 residues long. Assay used: immunoSEQ multiplex PCR; TCRdb lists only in-frame clones, some missing. The top ten hold 15% to 20% of the sample, which has approximately 150,000 clones, 80% to 90% seen once. This record belongs to a study of radiation and T cells in renal cell carcinoma.

The sequencing here drew on blood, taken from a patient whose treatment included radiotherapy and nephrectomy. This chain links TRBV6-5 with TRBJ2-1, with D perhaps being TRBD1 or TRBD2 (6 bases each). The TCR comes from a woman in her forties or fifties with renal cell carcinoma. The CDR3 reads CASRKPGAGYNEQFF. CDR3 nucleotides: TGTGCCAGCAGGAAACCGGGGGCCGGCTACAATGAGCAGTTCTTC.